This TCR beta chain stems from a study of blood T cell repertoires in COVID-19. In the study overall: The origin of the acute and convalescent COVID-19 samples was the United States, Italy and Spain. PBMCs, B-cell-depleted T cells, or T cells were the source of the cDNA or gDNA that made up the material.

The V end was cut by 1 base, the J end by 2 bases, with 9 bases between. Germline values: CDR1 LGHNA, CDR2 YSLEER. The length of the CDR3 is 16 residues. Original analysis: Amplification of reference gene primers was used by the study to estimate nucleated cell counts. Clones were read by immunoSEQ multiplex PCR, and TCRdb kept only the in-frame ones, dropping some. The V and J calls and clone size come from that table; D and trimming were worked out from the DNA. There are about 110,000 clones in the sample; around 84% occur only once, and around 2.2% lies in the top ten. The sequence derives from a human donor in a cohort sampled during active COVID-19. Source material: peripheral blood. The rearrangement joins TRBV4-3 to TRBJ1-6; a weak D match, TRBD1 (6 bases). CDR3 nucleotide sequence: TGCGCCAGCAGCCAAGCGAAGGGGGCCTATAATTCACCCCTCCACTTT. It yields the protein CASSQAKGAYNSPLHF.